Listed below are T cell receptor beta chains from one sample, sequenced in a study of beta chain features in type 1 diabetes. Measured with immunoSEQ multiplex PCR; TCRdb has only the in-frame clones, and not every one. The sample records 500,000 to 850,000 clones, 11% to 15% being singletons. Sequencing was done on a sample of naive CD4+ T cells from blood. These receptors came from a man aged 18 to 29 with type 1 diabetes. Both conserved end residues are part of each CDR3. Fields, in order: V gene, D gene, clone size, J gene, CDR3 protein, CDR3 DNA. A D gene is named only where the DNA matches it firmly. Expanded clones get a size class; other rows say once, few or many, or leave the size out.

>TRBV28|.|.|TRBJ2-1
CASSADSINEQFF
TGTGCCAGCAGTGCTGACAGCATCAATGAGCAGTTCTTC
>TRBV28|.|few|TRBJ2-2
CASSNLRGTGELFF
TGTGCCAGCAGTAACCTTCGGGGGACCGGGGAGCTGTTTTTT
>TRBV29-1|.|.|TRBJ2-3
CSVERGIGSDTQYF
TGCAGCGTTGAAAGGGGGATTGGGTCAGATACGCAGTATTTT
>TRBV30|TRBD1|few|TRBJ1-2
CAWSPGGSGYTF
TGTGCCTGGTCGCCAGGGGGTAGTGGCTACACCTTC
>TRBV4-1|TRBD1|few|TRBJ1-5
CASSHTVDRGLRQPQHF
TGCGCCAGCAGCCATACTGTCGACAGGGGGCTCAGACAGCCCCAGCATTTT
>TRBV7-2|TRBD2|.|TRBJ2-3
CASSPRLATSTDTQYF
TGTGCCAGCAGCCCCCGACTAGCCACTAGCACAGATACGCAGTATTTT
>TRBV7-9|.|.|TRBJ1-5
CASSLEIGQPQHF
TGTGCCAGCAGCTTAGAGATAGGCCAGCCCCAGCATTTT
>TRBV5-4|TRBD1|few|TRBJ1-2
CASSPVEGARGYTF
TGTGCCAGCAGCCCGGTAGAGGGGGCGCGTGGCTACACCTTC
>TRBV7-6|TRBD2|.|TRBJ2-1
CASSPRTSGVNEQFF
TGTGCCAGCAGCCCGAGGACTAGCGGGGTCAATGAGCAGTTCTTC
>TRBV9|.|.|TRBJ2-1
CASSNFSRVRDEQFF
TGTGCCAGCAGCAACTTTTCCAGGGTTAGGGATGAGCAGTTCTTC
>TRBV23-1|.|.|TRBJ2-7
CASRGGTYEQYF
TGCGCCAGCAGGGGTGGTACCTACGAGCAGTACTTC
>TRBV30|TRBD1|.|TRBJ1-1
CAWSVQGVRTEAFF
TGTGCCTGGAGTGTCCAGGGGGTAAGGACTGAAGCTTTCTTT
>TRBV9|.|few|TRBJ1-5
CASGGTYSNQPQHF
TGTGCCAGCGGAGGAACTTATAGCAATCAGCCCCAGCATTTT
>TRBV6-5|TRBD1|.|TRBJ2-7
CASSYTDRGYEQYF
TGTGCCAGCAGTTACACGGACAGGGGATACGAGCAGTACTTC
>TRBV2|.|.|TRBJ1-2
CASSDPSRQRGGGYTF
TGTGCCAGCAGTGATCCCTCGCGGCAGCGGGGCGGTGGCTACACCTTC
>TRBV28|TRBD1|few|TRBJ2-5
CASSRTGSETQYF
TGTGCCAGCAGTAGGACAGGGTCGGAGACCCAGTACTTC
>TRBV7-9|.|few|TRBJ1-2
CATLAYGYTF
TGTGCCACCTTAGCCTATGGCTACACCTTC
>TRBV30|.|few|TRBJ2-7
CAWSATSSYEQYF
TGTGCCTGGAGTGCGACTAGCTCCTACGAGCAGTACTTC
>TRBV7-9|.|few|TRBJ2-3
CASSLAGGDTQYF
TGTGCCAGCAGCTTAGCGGGCGGAGATACGCAGTATTTT
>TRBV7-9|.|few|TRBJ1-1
CASSSSLNTEAFF
TGTGCCAGCAGCTCTTCATTGAACACTGAAGCTTTCTTT
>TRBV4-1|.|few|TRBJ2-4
CASSQEPTGTGRDIQYF
TGCGCCAGCAGCCAAGAGCCTACCGGGACCGGCAGGGACATTCAGTACTTC
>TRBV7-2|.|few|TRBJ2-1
CASSLELVLNEQFF
TGTGCCAGCAGCTTAGAACTAGTACTCAATGAGCAGTTCTTC
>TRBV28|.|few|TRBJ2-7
CASSFGRGLSYEQYF
TGTGCCAGCAGTTTCGGCAGGGGACTCTCCTACGAGCAGTACTTC
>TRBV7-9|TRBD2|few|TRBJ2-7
CASSMGGVYEQYF
TGTGCCAGCAGCATGGGAGGGGTCTACGAGCAGTACTTC
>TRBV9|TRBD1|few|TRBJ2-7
CASSVGLGQGYEQYF
TGTGCCAGCAGCGTAGGGCTAGGACAGGGCTACGAGCAGTACTTC
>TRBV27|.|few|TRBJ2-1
CASSLLTGRSYNEQFF
TGTGCCAGCAGTTTACTGACAGGCCGCTCCTACAATGAGCAGTTCTTC
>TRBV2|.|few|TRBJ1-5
CASSSAGQSHSNQPQHF
TGTGCCAGCAGTTCGGCTGGGCAGAGCCATAGCAATCAGCCCCAGCATTTT
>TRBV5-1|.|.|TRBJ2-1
CASSLVGYNEQFF
TGCGCCAGCAGCTTGGTAGGTTACAATGAGCAGTTCTTC
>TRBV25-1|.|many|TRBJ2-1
CASRHYNEQFF
TGTGCCAGCAGACATTACAATGAGCAGTTCTTC
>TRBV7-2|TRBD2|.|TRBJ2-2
CASSLTLAGGQAGELFF
TGTGCCAGCAGCTTAACTCTAGCGGGGGGCCAGGCCGGGGAGCTGTTTTTT
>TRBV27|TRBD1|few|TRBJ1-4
CARRTGASPEFNEKLFF
TGTGCCAGACGTACAGGGGCGTCGCCGGAATTTAATGAAAAACTGTTTTTT
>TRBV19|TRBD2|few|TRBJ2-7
CASSRLAGPSYEQYF
TGTGCCAGTTCACGGCTAGCGGGGCCCTCCTACGAGCAGTACTTC
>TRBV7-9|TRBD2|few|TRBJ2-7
CASSSDRDSSGGPYEQYF
TGTGCCAGCAGCTCCGACAGAGATTCTAGCGGGGGTCCCTACGAGCAGTACTTC
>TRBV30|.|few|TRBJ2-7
CAAQSSYEQYF
TGTGCCGCACAAAGTTCCTACGAGCAGTACTTC
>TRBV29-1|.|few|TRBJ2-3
CSVTGTDTQYF
TGCAGCGTTACAGGGACAGATACGCAGTATTTT
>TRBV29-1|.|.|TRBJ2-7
CSVGFPGLTYEQYF
TGCAGCGTTGGTTTCCCAGGACTTACTTACGAGCAGTACTTC
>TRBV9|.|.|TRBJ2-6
CASSSDSGANVLTF
TGTGCCAGCAGCTCCGACTCTGGGGCCAACGTCCTGACTTTC
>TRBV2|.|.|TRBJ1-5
CASSMTGYSNQPQHF
TGTGCCAGCAGTATGACAGGATATAGCAATCAGCCCCAGCATTTT
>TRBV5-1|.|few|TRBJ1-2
CASSPTVGNGYTF
TGCGCCAGCAGCCCGACGGTAGGGAACGGCTACACCTTC
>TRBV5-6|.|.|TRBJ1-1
CASRFFPPGGGTEAFF
TGTGCCAGCAGGTTTTTTCCACCTGGAGGGGGCACTGAAGCTTTCTTT